This TCR beta chain was captured by sequencing in a study of response to subunit inactivated influenza vaccine. After removal of 4 bases from V and 5 bases from J, the junction contained 6 bases not matched to a gene. The CDR3 extends over 15 amino acids. Germline V gene data show CDR1 as SNHLY and CDR2 as FYNNEI. The study's findings and limits: There was a suggestion from the authors that each seasonal influenza vaccination recruits few new T cells.

Of note for this clonotype: Its antigen remains unidentified.

TCRdb called the RT-PCR reads again in MiXCR, with one record for every CDR3 protein. The table includes roughly 760,000 distinct CDR3 sequences, 20% to 25% detected once. The chain couples TRBV2 to TRBJ2-3, with 10 nucleotides matching TRBD2. The sample here was PBMCs from blood, taken 5 to 6 days after vaccination. The receptor comes from a man aged 50 to 59 who received an inactivated influenza vaccine. CDR3 in DNA: TGTGCCAGCAGTGTACTAGCGGGGACGAGAGATACGCAGTATTTT. Translating it yields CASSVLAGTRDTQYF.